The clone carrying this T cell receptor beta chain showed up just a few times. Full-length variable regions came from constant-region reverse primers plus semi-nested Nested Universal Primer A PCR. Each CDR3 protein gets one entry after TCRdb re-called the 5' RACE reads with MiXCR. The sample comprises roughly 20,000 distinct CDR3 sequences, less than 40% of which are singletons, and about 2% rests with the top ten. The V gene lost 4 bases and the J gene lost 5 bases, with 33 bases spanning the gap. Germline values: CDR1 LGHDT, CDR2 YNNKEL (reference sequence). The CDR3 is made up of 21 amino acids. The sequence was collected from a female donor with breast cancer. The sample taken for sequencing was tumor-infiltrating naive CD4+ T cells sorted from the breast tumor. Regarding subset: naive CD4+ T cells, CD4+CD45RA+CD25-. The chain joins TRBV3-1 to TRBJ2-1; tentative D call: TRBD2 (11 bases). The CDR3 sequence: CASSPDRGRVAGGPGDNEQFF. The CDR3 DNA reads TGTGCCAGCAGCCCCGACAGGGGGCGGGTAGCGGGAGGGCCGGGGGACAATGAGCAGTTCTTC.